These T cell receptor beta chains were read from a single sample in a study of T cell responses to AZD1222 COVID-19 vaccine. TCRdb's copy holds only in-frame clones and misses some; the assay was immunoSEQ multiplex PCR. The sample contains some 150,000 clones, more than 85% of which appear only once. The material sequenced was peripheral blood, taken on day 0 of AZD1222 vaccination. All receptors come from an adult in good health. The CDR3 runs from the conserved cysteine through the conserved F or W. A D gene is named only where the DNA matches it firmly. Size values are once, few and many counts, or a class for expanded clones, and some rows have none.

clone_size j_call v_call d_call cdr3_nt cdr3_aa
NA TRBJ2-7 TRBV5-1 NA TGCGCCAGCAGCAACGACAGGGGAGGGGACGAGCAGTACTTC CASSNDRGGDEQYF
NA TRBJ2-7 TRBV7-2 TRBD2 TGTGCCAGCAGCCCCGGGACTAGCGGGGGAAGGGAGCAGTACTTC CASSPGTSGGREQYF
NA TRBJ2-1 TRBV3-1/TRBV3-2 NA TGTGCCAGCAGCCAAGATCGCAGCGAGGGGCCTTACAATGAGCAGTTCTTC CASSQDRSEGPYNEQFF
NA TRBJ2-5 TRBV5-4 TRBD1 TGTGCCAGCAGCTCGAGGACAGGGGAAGAGACCCAGTACTTC CASSSRTGEETQYF
NA TRBJ2-4 TRBV6-5 TRBD1 TGTGCCAGCCAACGGGACAGAAACATTCAGTACTTC CASQRDRNIQYF
once TRBJ1-1 TRBV30 TRBD1 TGTGCCTGGAGTTTTGGGACAGGGATTATGAACACTGAAGCTTTCTTT CAWSFGTGIMNTEAFF
NA TRBJ1-2 TRBV7-2 TRBD1 TGTGCCAGCAGCTTTACAGGGGCTAATAACTACACCTTC CASSFTGANNYTF
NA TRBJ2-2 TRBV5-4 NA TGTGCCAGCAGATTTAAGGGCAACACCGGGGAGCTGTTTTTT CASRFKGNTGELFF
once TRBJ2-1 TRBV11-3 NA TGTGCCAGCAGCTTAGGGGGAGGCACCTACAATGAGCAGTTCTTC CASSLGGGTYNEQFF
once TRBJ2-5 TRBV6-5 TRBD2 TGTGCCATTTCCCTTTGGACTAGCGGGGGGGAGACCCAGTACTTC CAISLWTSGGETQYF
NA TRBJ2-6 TRBV4-1 NA TGCGCCAGCAGCCAAGCAAGACGAGCAAATGGGGCCAACGTCCTGACTTTC CASSQARRANGANVLTF
NA TRBJ2-2 TRBV18 NA TGTGCCAGCTCTTACGGGGGGCCGAACACCGGGGAGCTGTTTTTT CASSYGGPNTGELFF
NA TRBJ1-2 TRBV6-5 TRBD1 TGTGCCAGCAGCGGCCGGGACAGGGCTTATGGCTACACCTTC CASSGRDRAYGYTF
NA TRBJ2-2 TRBV11-3 NA TGTGCCAGCAGCTTCCAGGGGCGATACACCGGGGAGCTGTTTTTT CASSFQGRYTGELFF
NA TRBJ1-1 TRBV11-3 NA TGTGCCAGCAGCTCCAACACTGAAGCTTTCTTT CASSSNTEAFF
NA TRBJ1-1 TRBV12-5 TRBD1 TGTGCTAGTGGTGTGGGACAGGGGGTGAACACTGAAGCTTTCTTT CASGVGQGVNTEAFF
NA TRBJ2-1 TRBV27 NA TGTGCCAGCAGTTTAAGGGGGACGGCCGAGCAGTTCTTC CASSLRGTAEQFF
NA TRBJ1-1 TRBV2 NA TGTGCCAGCAGTACAGACCAGAACACTGAAGCTTTCTTT CASSTDQNTEAFF
NA TRBJ1-5 TRBV18 NA TGTGCCAGCTCACCAAGTCAGCGCAATCAGCCCCAGCATTTT CASSPSQRNQPQHF